This TCR beta chain was profiled in a study of blood T cell repertoires in COVID-19 (dated by TCRdb to the early 2020s). For the wider study: The collaborator samples originated in the United States, Italy and Spain and spanned the acute and convalescent phases of COVID-19. The material from the prospective study consisted of cDNA or gDNA derived from T cells, B-cell-depleted T cells, or PBMCs. Where HLA class I and class II types were available, the types were taken from metadata supplied by the sample provider, not from assay-based typing. The samples were drawn from two sources: the first 160 participants of the ongoing ImmuneRACE study, and 1,000 to 1,500 subjects contributed by 6 global collaborators. Deeply sampled blood TCRbeta repertoires from subjects exposed to, actively infected with, or recovered from COVID-19 were included in the dataset. A de-identified subject ID, COVID-19 status, age in years and sex were almost always included in the sample metadata. The repertoires were released in a freely available public database intended as a resource for research on the immune response to SARS-CoV-2. Summary of the overall study and its limitations: The amount of clinical and demographic metadata varied by source and participant and was provided uncurated.

Whole blood was collected in K2EDTA tubes by collaborating institutions according to the institutions' own protocols. For TCRbeta analysis, collaborators shipped samples in one of three forms: frozen whole blood, isolated PBMCs, or DNA extracted from either of those sample types. Sequences SGHRS (CDR1) and YFSETQ (CDR2) are obtained from the germline V gene. The CDR3 measures 14 amino acids from cysteine to phenylalanine. Only the CDR3 portion is preserved as DNA: 42 bases, with reading frame beginning at the first base. Trimming takes 0 bases from V and 6 bases from J, and the germline ends sit 13 bases apart. As to this clone: There is no known antigen for this receptor. Base qualities are not at hand, and no much larger clone is one base apart.

TCRbeta CDR3 regions were amplified from genomic DNA using the immunoSEQ Assay, a bias-controlled multiplex PCR. The study's processing was this. Nucleated cell counts per sample were estimated from amplification of reference gene primers within the assay. Sequence reads were collapsed and filtered to measure the absolute abundance of every unique TCRbeta CDR3 rearrangement. Productive Simpson clonality was computed per sample as the square root of Simpson's diversity index over productive rearrangements. TCRdb's version of the immuneACCESS table is confined to in-frame rearrangements and falls short of the full clone set. An unresolved V gene accounts for under half of the shortfall where checked; the remainder is of unknown origin. The V and J calls and the clone size are those of that table, but D and trimming were determined from the DNA. In this sample the table shows 250,000 to 350,000 clones, 86% of which occur a single time. 3% of the sample goes to the ten largest clones.

Sequencing input: peripheral blood. The chain is made from TRBV5-1 and TRBJ2-7; D gene: possibly TRBD1, on 7 matching bases. This sequence was found in a woman in her thirties with active or convalescent COVID-19. The CDR3 reads as follows: CASSLGSGGFEQYF. The bases read TGCGCCAGCAGCTTGGGGTCAGGGGGGTTCGAGCAGTACTTC.